These 27 T cell receptor beta chains came from one sample sequenced in a study of blood T cell repertoires in COVID-19. Produced via immunoSEQ multiplex PCR; TCRdb's table is partial and in-frame only. The repertoire holds some 300,000 clones, with around 91% as singletons. Material: PBMCs or T cells enriched from blood (not recorded which). All receptors derive from a woman aged 40 to 50 who had recovered from COVID-19.

V is TRBV4-3 and J is TRBJ2-1; TRBD2 matches at 7 bases. Germline CDR1 reads LGHNA; CDR2 reads YSLEER. The CDR3 runs to 15 residues. After removal of 4 bases from V and 4 bases from J, the junction contained 7 bases not matched to a gene. The CDR3 reads CASSPVPGGYNEQFF. The DNA for the CDR3 is TGCGCCAGCAGCCCTGTACCGGGGGGATACAATGAGCAGTTCTTC.

The chain recombines TRBV3-1 (or the pseudogene TRBV3-2) with TRBJ1-6; D remains unclear. V was trimmed by 3 bases and J by 6 bases, leaving 9 bases between them. This CDR3 contains 14 residues. From germline, CDR1 is LGHDT and CDR2 YNNKEL (reference sequence). This CDR3 is CASSQAVTNSPLHF. DNA of the CDR3: TGTGCCAGCAGCCAGGCAGTCACTAATTCACCCCTCCACTTT.

Written as DNA, the CDR3 is TGTGCCTGGCGACAGCGTAATAGCAATCAGCCCCAGCATTTT. Its translation is CAWRQRNSNQPQHF. The rearrangement joins TRBV30 to TRBJ1-5, with D possibly matching TRBD1 (5 bases). Germline lookup yields CDR1 GTSNPN and CDR2 SVGIG (reference sequence). This CDR3 contains 14 residues. V lost 5 bases, J lost 0 bases, and 11 bases lay in between.

The sample holds a few counts of this clone. V is TRBV4-3 and J is TRBJ2-3, with 9 bases lining up with TRBD2. The trim removed 4 bases at V and 4 bases at J, leaving 9 bases unmatched. This CDR3 has 16 amino acids. Germline-derived CDR1 and CDR2 are LGHNA and YSLEER. The CDR3 sequence is CASSREAGGGADTQYF. For the CDR3, the DNA is TGCGCCAGCAGCCGAGAAGCGGGGGGTGGTGCAGATACGCAGTATTTT.

The rearrangement joins TRBV27 to TRBJ2-7; 7 bases align to TRBD1. With V trimmed by 1 base and J by 4 bases, 10 bases remained unmatched. CDR1 MNHEY and CDR2 SMNVEV come from the germline V gene (reference sequence). The CDR3 runs to 16 residues. CDR3 DNA: TGTGCCAGCAGTTTATTCGCGACAGGGAATCGGTACGAGCAGTACTTC. This translates into CASSLFATGNRYEQYF.

The rearrangement uses TRBV6-5 and TRBJ1-5; the D is unclear. This CDR3 is 15 amino acids long. Trimming pared 8 bases from V and 2 bases from J, leaving 16 bases between. From germline, CDR1 is MNHEY and CDR2 SVGAGI. The CDR3 bases are TGTGCCAGCGGGCTTCGGCGCGTGGGCAATCAGCCCCAGCATTTT. Its protein is CASGLRRVGNQPQHF.

The V call is TRBV11-3, the J call TRBJ2-1, with TRBD2 matching over 9 bases. V was pared by 0 bases and J by 9 bases, with 3 bases of the junction left unmatched. This CDR3 is built from 14 residues. Germline CDR1 reads SGHNT; CDR2 reads YENEEA. CDR3 sequence (DNA): TGTGCCAGCAGCTTAGAGGTAGCGGGAGTTGAGCAGTTCTTC. It yields the protein CASSLEVAGVEQFF.

The chain combines TRBV28 with TRBJ2-4; 10 nucleotides line up with TRBD2. Germline V gene lookup returns CDR1 MDHEN and CDR2 SYDVKM. J gave up 9 bases and V 3 bases, and 8 bases lay outside the gene matches. The CDR3 loop spans 15 amino acids. CDR3 in amino acids: CASSLAGTSVGIQYF. The DNA for the CDR3 is TGTGCCAGCAGTTTGGCCGGGACTAGCGTTGGCATTCAGTACTTC.

The chain joins TRBV27 to TRBJ1-1; 9 bases are shared with TRBD1. V was pared by 2 bases and J by 0 bases, with 4 bases of the junction left unmatched. This CDR3 contains 16 residues. Germline CDR1 is MNHEY and CDR2 is SMNVEV (reference sequence). CDR3 DNA sequence: TGTGCCAGCAGTTTACCGGGACAGGGTATGAACACTGAAGCTTTCTTT. Translating gives CASSLPGQGMNTEAFF.

This chain uses TRBV27 with TRBJ2-2, with 7 bases that match TRBD2. V shed 3 bases and J 4 bases; nucleotides not matched to a gene: 5. The CDR3 has 15 amino acids. Germline V gene data show CDR1 as MNHEY and CDR2 as SMNVEV (reference sequence). The CDR3 DNA follows: TGTGCCAGCAGTTTCGCTAGCGGCATCACCGGGGAGCTGTTTTTT. It yields the protein CASSFASGITGELFF.

The rearrangement links TRBV11-2 to TRBJ2-7; TRBD1 is a possible D gene (7 bases). V lost 3 bases to trimming and J lost 4 bases, with 16 bases between them. The CDR3 has 15 amino acids. From germline, CDR1 is SGHAT and CDR2 FQNNGV. The chain's CDR3 is CASSFFAGTVYEQYF. The CDR3 DNA reads as TGTGCCAGCAGCTTTTTCGCGGGGACAGTATACGAGCAGTACTTC. The whole variable domain, remainder taken from reference TRBV11-2 and TRBJ2-7, is EAGVAQSPRYKIIEKRQSVAFWCNPISGHATLYWYQQILGQGPKLLIQFQNNGVVDDSQLPKDRFSAERLKGVDSTLKIQPAKLEDSAVYLCASSFFAGTVYEQYFGPGTRLTVT.

V and J are TRBV24-1 and TRBJ2-7, with TRBD2 matching over 8 bases. The germline V gene has CDR1 KGHDR and CDR2 SFDVKD. CDR3 size: 15 residues. V lost 1 base and J lost 4; bases outside the gene matches: 5. This CDR3 is CATSDFLSGKYEQYF. The CDR3 DNA is TGTGCCACCAGTGATTTCCTTAGCGGGAAGTACGAGCAGTACTTC.

This clone was found once. V is TRBV28 and J is TRBJ2-1, with TRBD2 matching 8 bases. V was clipped by 6 bases and J by 6 bases; unmatched bases: 10. The V gene's germline CDR1 is MDHEN and CDR2 SYDVKM. This CDR3 contains 15 residues. CDR3 sequence: CASSGKGLAGNEQFF. The CDR3 nucleotides are TGTGCCAGCAGCGGTAAGGGGCTAGCGGGCAATGAGCAGTTCTTC.

This clone is a singleton in its sample. The chain carries TRBV25-1 and TRBJ2-1; TRBD2 matches 9 bases. CDR1 and CDR2 from the germline V gene are MGHDK and SYGVNS. The CDR3 sequence is 15 residues long. Trimming at V came to 5 bases and at J to 6 bases, leaving 8 bases not matched to a gene. The DNA of the CDR3 is TGTGCCAGCAGTTCCCTCGGGACTAGCACCAATGAGCAGTTCTTC. This gives the protein CASSSLGTSTNEQFF.

This clone is a singleton in its sample. The rearrangement joins TRBV7-6 to TRBJ2-7, with 8 bases aligning to TRBD1. V trimming: 0 bases; J trimming: 2 bases; junction bases outside the gene matches: 3. Germline CDR1 and CDR2: SGHVS and FNYEAQ. The CDR3 has 15 residues. The CDR3 DNA sequence: TGTGCCAGCAGCTTAGCCTCGACAGGGGCCTACGAGCAGTACTTC. Translating gives CASSLASTGAYEQYF.

This chain joins TRBV6-2 or TRBV6-3 and TRBJ2-5, with D tentatively TRBD2 (7 bases). The CDR3 spans 14 residues. Trimming stripped 6 bases from V and 7 bases from J, with 18 bases between. Germline CDR1 reads MNHEY; CDR2 reads SVGEGT. CDR3 coding DNA: TGTGCCAGCAGCCCCGCGGGGGCCCCCGGGACCCAGTACTTC. Its translation: CASSPAGAPGTQYF.

This chain uses TRBV27 with TRBJ2-5; TRBD2 aligns across 11 bases. Germline-derived CDR1 and CDR2 are MNHEY and SMNVEV (reference sequence). The length of the CDR3 is 14 residues. V lost 5 bases, J lost 5 bases, and 4 bases stayed unmatched. This CDR3 reads CASSVAGGGETQYF. Written as DNA, the CDR3 is TGTGCCAGCAGTGTAGCGGGAGGGGGGGAGACCCAGTACTTC.

In DNA, the CDR3 is TGTGCCAGCAGCTTGGGGCGGCCCAATGAGCAGTTCTTC. Its protein is CASSLGRPNEQFF. The chain employs TRBV5-8 and TRBJ2-1, with no clear D. The CDR3 has 13 residues. Germline V gene sequence: CDR1 SGHTS, CDR2 YDEGEE. V was shortened by 0 bases and J by 6 bases, with 7 bases between the two germline ends.

This clone occurred a few times. The chain couples TRBV11-2 to TRBJ1-1, with D unresolved. The CDR3 consists of 15 residues. The germline V gene has CDR1 SGHAT and CDR2 FQNNGV. With 3 bases removed from V and 4 bases from J, the gap between germline ends came to 15 bases. The CDR3 DNA reads as TGTGCCAGCAGCTTCCTCCGGGAGATGGGCACTGAAGCTTTCTTT. Translating it yields CASSFLREMGTEAFF. The full variable domain, its missing parts supplied by reference TRBV11-2 and TRBJ1-1, is EAGVAQSPRYKIIEKRQSVAFWCNPISGHATLYWYQQILGQGPKLLIQFQNNGVVDDSQLPKDRFSAERLKGVDSTLKIQPAKLEDSAVYLCASSFLREMGTEAFFGQGTRLTVV.

The chain carries TRBV13 and TRBJ2-1; 7 positions match TRBD1. The CDR3 covers 16 residues. Germline V gene data show CDR1 as PRHDT and CDR2 as FYEKMQ (reference sequence). V shed 6 bases, J shed 5 bases, and the junction held 13 bases outside the gene matches. The CDR3 sequence is CASRKGARTGDNEQFF. The CDR3 DNA reads TGTGCCAGCAGGAAAGGGGCGAGGACAGGCGACAATGAGCAGTTCTTC.

This clone occurred once. This rearrangement joins TRBV9 to TRBJ2-2; the D gene is possibly TRBD2 (6 bases). Deletions cut 0 bases from V and 6 bases from J, with 9 bases between. The CDR3 spans 14 residues. Germline CDR1 SGDLS, CDR2 YYNGEE. The CDR3 DNA sequence: TGTGCCAGCAGCGTAGCCGCGGGGCCCGGGGAGCTGTTTTTT. Protein product: CASSVAAGPGELFF.

The chain employs TRBV27 and TRBJ1-2; the D is unclear. Trimming took off 1 base at V and 6 bases at J, with 12 bases between the two ends. The CDR3 loop spans 14 amino acids. Germline V gene lookup returns CDR1 MNHEY and CDR2 SMNVEV (reference sequence). CDR3 DNA sequence: TGTGCCAGCAGTTTATTAGGCCAGGCAAATGGCTACACCTTC. It is translated as CASSLLGQANGYTF.

V is TRBV6-2 or TRBV6-3 and J is TRBJ2-2, with 9 bases identical to TRBD2. With V trimmed by 2 bases and J by 5 bases, 9 bases remained unmatched. The CDR3 spans 17 residues. CDR1 is MNHEY and CDR2 is SVGEGT in the germline V gene. CDR3 amino acids: CASSYRDLAGGTGELFF. In nucleotides, the CDR3 is TGTGCCAGCAGTTACAGGGACCTTGCGGGGGGGACCGGGGAGCTGTTTTTT.

The chain carries TRBV6-5 and TRBJ1-2, with D unclear. The germline V and J ends were trimmed by 2 bases and 1 base, with 8 bases remaining between them. The CDR3 has 14 residues. Germline V gene sequence: CDR1 MNHEY, CDR2 SVGAGI. CDR3 sequence (DNA): TGTGCCAGCAGTTACCGGAGTTTTAACTATGGCTACACCTTC. It codes for CASSYRSFNYGYTF.

The rearrangement links TRBV4-1 to TRBJ2-7; weak D call: TRBD2 (6 bases). The germline V gene encodes CDR1 MGHRA and CDR2 YSYEKL. With 2 bases removed from V and 4 bases from J, the gap between germline ends came to 9 bases. This CDR3 has 13 amino acids. The CDR3 protein is CASSQMAGYEQYF. The CDR3, as DNA: TGCGCCAGCAGCCAAATGGCGGGGTACGAGCAGTACTTC.

The chain links TRBV11-3 to TRBJ2-7, with 10 bases that match TRBD2. With 5 bases clipped from V and 6 bases from J, the junction kept 10 bases outside the gene matches. This CDR3 contains 15 residues. Germline CDR1 reads SGHNT; CDR2 reads YENEEA. The CDR3 region is CASSPLWTSGSEQYF. The CDR3 bases are TGTGCCAGCAGCCCTCTTTGGACTAGCGGTTCCGAGCAGTACTTC. The full variable domain, its missing parts supplied by reference TRBV11-3 and TRBJ2-7, is EAGVVQSPRYKIIEKKQPVAFWCNPISGHNTLYWYLQNLGQGPELLIRYENEEAVDDSQLPKDRFSAERLKGVDSTLKIQPAELGDSAVYLCASSPLWTSGSEQYFGPGTRLTVT.

CDR3 nucleotide sequence: TGTGCCAGCAGCGTAGGCTTACAGGGAGATACGCAGTATTTT. Translation: CASSVGLQGDTQYF. V gene TRBV9 combines with J gene TRBJ2-3, with D perhaps TRBD1 (6 bases). V lost 0 bases to trimming and J lost 5 bases, with 10 bases between them. The CDR3 runs 14 residues. Germline values: CDR1 SGDLS, CDR2 YYNGEE.